This TCR beta chain was recorded in a study of regulatory T cells in long-lasting Graves disease. This clonotype was observed at least ten times. The antigen is not known. Study outcomes and limitations: Preferential use of TRBV28, TRBJ1-2 and TRBJ2-5 was seen in persistent disease. Exclusively peripheral blood, rather than thyroid tissue, was studied. Few sampled subjects may have lowered accuracy.

The time point is: newly diagnosed GD, antithyroid drugs for less than 3 months. Scientists built the TCR library using RNA that was extracted from PBMCs. Arm-PCR with iRepertoire HTBI primers amplified the CDR3 regions for these TCR beta libraries. MiXCR was run by TCRdb on the multiplex PCR reads, yielding one entry per CDR3 protein. The sample has some 500,000 distinct CDR3 sequences; approximately 13% are singletons. From germline, CDR1 is DFQATT and CDR2 SNEGSKA (reference sequence). The CDR3 contains 14 residues. V lost 1 base and J lost 2; bases outside the gene matches: 0. This sample also appeared in a second study, on T cells in Graves' hyperthyroidism and ophthalmopathy.

The rearrangement links TRBV20-1 to TRBJ2-7; 12 bases agree with TRBD2. Sequences were derived from peripheral blood mononuclear cells (PBMCs), sampled at new diagnosis, from a patient treated with antithyroid drugs. The receptor's source is a man younger than 40 with Graves disease. CDR3 protein: CSARGLAGAYEQYF. CDR3 in DNA: TGCAGTGCTAGAGGACTAGCGGGAGCCTACGAGCAGTACTTC.